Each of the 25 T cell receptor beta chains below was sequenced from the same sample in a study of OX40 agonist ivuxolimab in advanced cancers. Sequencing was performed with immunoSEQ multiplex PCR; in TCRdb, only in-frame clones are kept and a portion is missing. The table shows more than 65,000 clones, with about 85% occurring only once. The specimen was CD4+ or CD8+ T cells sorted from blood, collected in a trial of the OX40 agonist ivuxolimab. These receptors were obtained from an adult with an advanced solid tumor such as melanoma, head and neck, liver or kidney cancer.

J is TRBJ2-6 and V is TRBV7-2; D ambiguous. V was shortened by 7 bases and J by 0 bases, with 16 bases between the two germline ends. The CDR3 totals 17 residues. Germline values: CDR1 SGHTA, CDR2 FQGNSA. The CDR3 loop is CASTRSVKPSGANVLTF. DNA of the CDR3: TGTGCCAGCACCCGCTCGGTGAAGCCCTCTGGGGCCAACGTCCTGACTTTC. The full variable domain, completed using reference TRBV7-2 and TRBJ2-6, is GAGVSQSPSNKVTEKGKDVELRCDPISGHTALYWYRQSLGQGLEFLIYFQGNSAPDKSGLPSDRFSAERTGGSVSTLTIQRTQQEDSAVYLCASTRSVKPSGANVLTFGAGSRLTVL.

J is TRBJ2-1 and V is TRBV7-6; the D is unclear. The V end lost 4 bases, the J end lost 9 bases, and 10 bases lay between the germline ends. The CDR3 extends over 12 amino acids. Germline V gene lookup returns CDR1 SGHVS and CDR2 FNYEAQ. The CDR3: CASSSGGVEQFF. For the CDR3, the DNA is TGTGCCAGCAGCTCCGGTGGGGTTGAGCAGTTCTTC.

CDR3 sequence: CASSSGQGARDEQFF. CDR3 nucleotides: TGTGCCAGCAGCTCAGGACAGGGGGCAAGGGATGAGCAGTTCTTC. The V call is TRBV7-9, the J call TRBJ2-1; TRBD1 agrees at 11 bases. After removal of 4 bases from V and 8 bases from J, the junction contained 7 bases not matched to a gene. This CDR3 spans 15 amino acids. The V gene's germline CDR1 is SEHNR and CDR2 FQNEAQ (reference sequence).

CDR3 coding DNA: TGTGCCAGCAGCCCGGGACAGTATAATTCACCCCTCCACTTT. As protein: CASSPGQYNSPLHF. V is TRBV11-1 and J is TRBJ1-6, with 7 bases lining up with TRBD1. Trimming removed 5 bases from V and 4 bases from J; junction bases left unmatched: 2. This CDR3 is built from 14 residues. Germline V lookup: CDR1 SGHAT, CDR2 FQDESV (reference sequence).

The CDR3 sequence is CASSRGQISTGELFF. DNA for the CDR3: TGCGCCAGCAGCAGGGGACAGATAAGCACCGGGGAGCTGTTTTTT. The chain combines TRBV5-1 with TRBJ2-2, with 7 bases identical to TRBD1. V trimming: 4 bases; J trimming: 4 bases; junction bases outside the gene matches: 7. The germline CDR1 and CDR2 sequences are SGHRS and YFSETQ. The CDR3 runs 15 residues. Based on the CDR3 plus reference TRBV5-1 and TRBJ2-2, the full variable domain is KAGVTQTPRYLIKTRGQQVTLSCSPISGHRSVSWYQQTPGQGLQFLFEYFSETQRNKGNFPGRFSGRQFSNSRSEMNVSTLELGDSALYLCASSRGQISTGELFFGEGSRLTVL.

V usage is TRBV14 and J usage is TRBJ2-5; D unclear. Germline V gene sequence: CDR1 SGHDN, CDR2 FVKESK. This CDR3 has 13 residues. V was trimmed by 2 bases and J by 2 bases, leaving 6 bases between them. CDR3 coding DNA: TGTGCCAGCAGCCAATGGAGACAAGAGACCCAGTACTTC. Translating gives CASSQWRQETQYF.

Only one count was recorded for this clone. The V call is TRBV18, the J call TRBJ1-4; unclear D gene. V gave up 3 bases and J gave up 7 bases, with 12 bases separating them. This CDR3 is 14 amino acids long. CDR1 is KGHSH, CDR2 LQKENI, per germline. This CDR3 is CASSPENQLEKLFF. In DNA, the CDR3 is TGTGCCAGCTCACCGGAAAACCAGCTTGAAAAACTGTTTTTT.

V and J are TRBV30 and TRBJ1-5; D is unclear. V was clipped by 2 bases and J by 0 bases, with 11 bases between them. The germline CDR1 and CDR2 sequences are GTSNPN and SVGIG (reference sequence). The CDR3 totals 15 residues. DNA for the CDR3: TGTGCCTGGAGTCGGCCGGGTCTTAGCAATCAGCCCCAGCATTTT. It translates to CAWSRPGLSNQPQHF.

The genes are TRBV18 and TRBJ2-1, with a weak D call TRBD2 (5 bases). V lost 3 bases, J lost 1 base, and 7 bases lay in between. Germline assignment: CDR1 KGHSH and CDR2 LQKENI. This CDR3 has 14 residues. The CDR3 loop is CASSPSASYNEQFF. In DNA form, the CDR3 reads TGTGCCAGCTCACCTAGCGCGTCCTACAATGAGCAGTTCTTC.

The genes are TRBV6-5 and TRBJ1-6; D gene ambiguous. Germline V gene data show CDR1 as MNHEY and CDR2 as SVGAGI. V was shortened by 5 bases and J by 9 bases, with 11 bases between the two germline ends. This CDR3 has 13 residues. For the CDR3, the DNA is TGTGCCAGCAGTCCGGAAGTTAGTTCACCCCTCCACTTT. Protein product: CASSPEVSSPLHF.

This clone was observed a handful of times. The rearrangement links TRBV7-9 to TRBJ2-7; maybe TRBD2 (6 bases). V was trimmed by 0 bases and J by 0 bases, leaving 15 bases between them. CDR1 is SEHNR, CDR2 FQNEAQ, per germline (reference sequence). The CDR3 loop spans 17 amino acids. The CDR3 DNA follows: TGTGCCAGCAGCTTAGCGGCAGGAGGGAAGAGCTCCTACGAGCAGTACTTC. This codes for CASSLAAGGKSSYEQYF. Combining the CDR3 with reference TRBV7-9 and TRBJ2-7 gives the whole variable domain DTGVSQNPRHKITKRGQNVTFRCDPISEHNRLYWYRQTLGQGPEFLTYFQNEAQLEKSRLLSDRFSAERPKGSFSTLEIQRTEQGDSAMYLCASSLAAGGKSSYEQYFGPGTRLTVT.

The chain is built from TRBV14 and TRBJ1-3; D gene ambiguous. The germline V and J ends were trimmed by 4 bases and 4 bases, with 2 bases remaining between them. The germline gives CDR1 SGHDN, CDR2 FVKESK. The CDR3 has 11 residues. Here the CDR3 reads CASSPGNTIYF. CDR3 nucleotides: TGTGCCAGCAGCCCGGGAAACACCATATATTTT.

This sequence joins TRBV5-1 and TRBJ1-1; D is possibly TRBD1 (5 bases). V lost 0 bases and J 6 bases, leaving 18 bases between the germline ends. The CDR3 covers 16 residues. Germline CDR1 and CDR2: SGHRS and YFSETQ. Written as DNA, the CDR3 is TGCGCCAGCAGCTTGGATGTTGGGGCTGGGTATTCTGAAGCTTTCTTT. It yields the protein CASSLDVGAGYSEAFF. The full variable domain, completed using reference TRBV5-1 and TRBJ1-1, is KAGVTQTPRYLIKTRGQQVTLSCSPISGHRSVSWYQQTPGQGLQFLFEYFSETQRNKGNFPGRFSGRQFSNSRSEMNVSTLELGDSALYLCASSLDVGAGYSEAFFGQGTRLTVV.

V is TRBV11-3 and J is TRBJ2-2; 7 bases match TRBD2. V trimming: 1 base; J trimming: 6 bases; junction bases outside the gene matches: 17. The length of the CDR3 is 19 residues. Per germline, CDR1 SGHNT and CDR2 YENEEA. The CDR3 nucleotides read TGTGCCAGCAGCTTAGTAACCCCTCGGGCGGGAGCCCGACCCGGGGAGCTGTTTTTT. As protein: CASSLVTPRAGARPGELFF.

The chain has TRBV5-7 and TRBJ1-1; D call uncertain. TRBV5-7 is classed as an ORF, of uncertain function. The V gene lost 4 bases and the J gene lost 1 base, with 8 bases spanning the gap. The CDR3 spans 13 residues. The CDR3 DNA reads TGTGCCAGCAGCGATCAAGGGAACACTGAAGCTTTCTTT. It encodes CASSDQGNTEAFF.

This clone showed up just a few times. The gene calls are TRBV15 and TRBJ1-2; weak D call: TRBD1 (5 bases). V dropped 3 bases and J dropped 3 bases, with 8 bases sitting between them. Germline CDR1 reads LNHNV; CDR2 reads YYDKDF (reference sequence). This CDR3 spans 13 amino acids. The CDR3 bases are TGTGCCACCAGCAGTGGGGGAGACTATGGCTACACCTTC. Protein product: CATSSGGDYGYTF.

The CDR3 spells CASSLPLGTGAVEQYF. The CDR3, as DNA: TGTGCCAGCAGCCTCCCATTGGGGACAGGGGCGGTCGAGCAGTACTTC. The rearrangement links TRBV7-9 to TRBJ2-7; TRBD1 matches at 10 bases. The CDR3 covers 16 residues. Germline-derived CDR1 and CDR2 are SEHNR and FQNEAQ (reference sequence). J was trimmed by 6 bases and V by 5 bases; bases with no gene match: 13.

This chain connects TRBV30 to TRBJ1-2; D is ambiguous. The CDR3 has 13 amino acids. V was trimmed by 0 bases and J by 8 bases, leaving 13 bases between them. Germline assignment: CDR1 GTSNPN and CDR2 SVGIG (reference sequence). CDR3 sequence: CAWSVRLSQGYTF. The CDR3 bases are TGTGCCTGGAGTGTACGACTTTCCCAAGGCTACACCTTC.

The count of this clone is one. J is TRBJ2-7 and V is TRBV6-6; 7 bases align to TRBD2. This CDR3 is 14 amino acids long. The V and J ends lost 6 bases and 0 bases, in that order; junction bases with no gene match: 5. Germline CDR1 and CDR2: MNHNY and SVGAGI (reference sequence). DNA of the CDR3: TGTGCCAGCAGAGCGGGATGGGGCTCCTACGAGCAGTACTTC. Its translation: CASRAGWGSYEQYF.

The CDR3 DNA follows: TGTGCCAGTCGCTCAGGAGTCGGCACTGAAGCTTTCTTT. It specifies CASRSGVGTEAFF. The chain employs TRBV6-5 and TRBJ1-1; D not resolved. This CDR3 comprises 13 residues. V shed 9 bases and J shed 4 bases, with 15 bases lying between them. Germline CDR1 and CDR2: MNHEY and SVGAGI.

The CDR3 reads CASRGGPGNTIYF. Here the CDR3 DNA reads TGTGCCAGCAGAGGGGGTCCTGGAAACACCATATATTTT. This chain links TRBV5-4 with TRBJ1-3; the D gene is possibly TRBD1 (6 bases). The V and J ends lost 5 bases and 2 bases respectively, with 8 bases between them. This CDR3 is 13 amino acids long. The germline V gene has CDR1 SGHNT and CDR2 YYREEE (reference sequence).

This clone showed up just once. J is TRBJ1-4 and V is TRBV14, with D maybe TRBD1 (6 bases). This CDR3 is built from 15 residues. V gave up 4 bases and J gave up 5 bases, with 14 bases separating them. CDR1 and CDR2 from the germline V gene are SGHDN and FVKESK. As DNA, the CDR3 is TGTGCCAGCAGCCCGAGGGGGAGGAGAAATGAAAAACTGTTTTTT. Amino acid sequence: CASSPRGRRNEKLFF.

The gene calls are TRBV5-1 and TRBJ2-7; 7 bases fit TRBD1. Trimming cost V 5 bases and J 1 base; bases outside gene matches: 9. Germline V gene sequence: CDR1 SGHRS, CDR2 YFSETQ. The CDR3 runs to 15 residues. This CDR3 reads CASRTGTAESYEQYF. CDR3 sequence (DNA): TGCGCCAGCAGGACCGGGACAGCGGAATCCTACGAGCAGTACTTC.

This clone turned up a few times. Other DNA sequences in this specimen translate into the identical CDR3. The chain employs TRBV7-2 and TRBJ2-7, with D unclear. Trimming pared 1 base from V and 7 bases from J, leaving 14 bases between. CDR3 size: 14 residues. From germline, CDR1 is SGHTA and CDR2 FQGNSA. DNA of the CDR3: TGTGCCAGCAGCTTAGAAGCCCTGCTGGGAGAGCAGTACTTC. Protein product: CASSLEALLGEQYF.

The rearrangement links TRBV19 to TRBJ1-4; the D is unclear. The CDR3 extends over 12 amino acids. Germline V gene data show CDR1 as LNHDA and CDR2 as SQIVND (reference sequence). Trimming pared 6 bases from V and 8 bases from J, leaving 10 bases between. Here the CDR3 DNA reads TGTGCCAGTAGCCGCGACCGAGAAAAACTGTTTTTT. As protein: CASSRDREKLFF.